This TCR beta chain was recovered during a study of T cell responses to AZD1222 COVID-19 vaccine (dated by TCRdb to about 2021). Study-wide context: AZD1222 recipients with second doses at about 4 weeks or about 12 weeks were pooled, because spike-specific TCR depth and breadth did not differ between schedules. TCR sequencing covered 230 or so trial participants: 200 to 210 given two doses of AZD1222 and 26 given two doses of MenACWY control vaccine. Trial participants were enrolled by age into 18-55, 56-69 and 70-plus year subgroups, with around 150, 28 and 57 TCR-sequenced participants respectively.

Per the germline V gene (reference sequence), SGHNT is the CDR1 and YYREEE is the CDR2. The cysteine opens and the phenylalanine closes a CDR3 of 15 amino acids. The only DNA kept is the CDR3, 45 bases in frame from the first base. V sheds 0 bases and J sheds 5 bases, leaving 9 bases between their ends. Read against the paper, the sample's time point label means: baseline before first vaccination. Vaccinee samples were obtained from the UK trials COV001 and COV002, which included a single-blind randomized controlled phase 2/3 trial of AZD1222 (ChAdOx1 nCoV-19) in healthy adults. Trial participant PBMC samples were collected at day 0 and day 28 after the second dose for TCRbeta chain sequencing. As regards this clone: Its antigen remains unidentified. Base qualities are not recorded, but no much larger clone differs from it by a single base.

Findings and caveats that apply to the study as a whole: Participants were mostly white British and included more females than males, and it was suggested by the authors that clonal diversity may have been underestimated. A significant rise in spike-specific TCR breadth and depth was observed after two AZD1222 doses relative to day 0 and relative to MenACWY recipients. Epitopes outside the regions mutated in the B.1.351 and B.1.1.7 variants were reportedly recognized by nearly half of the unique spike-specific TCRs. Only 5 to 7 AZD1222 recipients were SARS-CoV-2 seropositive at baseline, limiting conclusions about previously exposed vaccinees. Vaccine-associated CD4 TCRs spanned the whole spike protein, with dominant responses in regions 160-218 and 743-854. Because no samples from the day 14 peak response were available, repertoires could be characterized only after the peak T cell response. The 56-69-year group was small, and its depth increase did not reach significance, likely because of low power.

The CDR3 regions of human TCRbeta chains were analyzed by immunosequencing. The authors' analysis ran thus. TCRs in the repertoires were compared against a reference library of SARS-CoV-2-specific TCRs that had been generated with the MIRA antigen-specificity platform. Breadth was defined as the fraction of unique TCRs that were SARS-CoV-2-associated. Depth was defined as the fraction of total T cells that were SARS-CoV-2-associated. Using the MIRA data, each spike-specific TCR was mapped to the spike region that the TCR reacts to and placed in a CD4 or CD8 class. Log10-transformed breadth and depth values were compared by one-way ANOVA with Sidak's multiple comparisons tests. Sourced from immuneACCESS, this table was stored by TCRdb with only in-frame sequences that have V and J called. A share of the clones is absent; for the studies checked, an unresolved V gene accounts for under half, and the remainder has no known explanation. V and J calls and clone size are copied from that table; D and trimming were computed from the DNA. Present in this sample are about 150,000 clones, roughly 90% of which were seen just once. About 1.3% of the sample rests with the top ten.

This sample comprised peripheral blood, obtained on day 0 of AZD1222 vaccination. The sequence joins TRBV5-4 to TRBJ1-6; TRBD1 might be the D gene, on 6 matching bases. The sequence was collected from an adult in good health. The CDR3 region has the sequence CASSLGGGNNSPLHF. The DNA is TGTGCCAGCAGCTTGGGGGGGGGCAATAATTCACCCCTCCACTTT.